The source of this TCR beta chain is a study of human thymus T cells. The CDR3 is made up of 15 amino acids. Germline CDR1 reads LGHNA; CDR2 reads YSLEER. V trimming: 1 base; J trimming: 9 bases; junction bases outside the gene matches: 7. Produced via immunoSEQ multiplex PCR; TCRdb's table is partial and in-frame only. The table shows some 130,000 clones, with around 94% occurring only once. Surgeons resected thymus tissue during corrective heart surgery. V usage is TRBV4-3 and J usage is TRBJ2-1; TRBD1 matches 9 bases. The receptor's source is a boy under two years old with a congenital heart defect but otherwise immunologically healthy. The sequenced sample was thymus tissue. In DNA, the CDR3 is TGCGCCAGCAGCCAAGGGGGACAGGGACTGGGTGAGCAGTTCTTC. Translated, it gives CASSQGGQGLGEQFF.